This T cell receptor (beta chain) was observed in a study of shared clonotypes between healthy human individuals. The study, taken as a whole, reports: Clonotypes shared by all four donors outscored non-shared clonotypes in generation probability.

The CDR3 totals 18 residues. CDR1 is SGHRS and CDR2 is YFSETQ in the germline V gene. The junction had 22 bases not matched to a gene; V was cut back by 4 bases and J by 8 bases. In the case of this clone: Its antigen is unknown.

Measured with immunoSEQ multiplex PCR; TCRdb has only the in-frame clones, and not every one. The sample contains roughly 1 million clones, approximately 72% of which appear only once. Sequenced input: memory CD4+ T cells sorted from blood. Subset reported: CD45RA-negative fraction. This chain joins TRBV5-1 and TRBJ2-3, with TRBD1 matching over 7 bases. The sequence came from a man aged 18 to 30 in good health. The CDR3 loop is CASSLELIFTGAAGTQYF. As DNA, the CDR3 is TGCGCCAGCAGCCTGGAGCTGATATTTACAGGGGCCGCGGGTACGCAGTATTTT. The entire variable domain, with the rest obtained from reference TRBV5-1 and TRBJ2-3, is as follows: KAGVTQTPRYLIKTRGQQVTLSCSPISGHRSVSWYQQTPGQGLQFLFEYFSETQRNKGNFPGRFSGRQFSNSRSEMNVSTLELGDSALYLCASSLELIFTGAAGTQYFGPGTRLTVL.